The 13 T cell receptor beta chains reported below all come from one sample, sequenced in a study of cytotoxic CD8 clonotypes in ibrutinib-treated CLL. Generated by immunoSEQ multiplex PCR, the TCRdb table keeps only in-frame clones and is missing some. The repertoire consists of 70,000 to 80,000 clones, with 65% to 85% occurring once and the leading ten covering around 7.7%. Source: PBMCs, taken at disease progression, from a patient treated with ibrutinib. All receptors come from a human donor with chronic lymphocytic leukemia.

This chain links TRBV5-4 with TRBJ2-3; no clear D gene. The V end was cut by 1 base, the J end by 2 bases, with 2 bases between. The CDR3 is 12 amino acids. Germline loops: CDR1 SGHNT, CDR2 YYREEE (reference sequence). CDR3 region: CASSLFTDTQYF. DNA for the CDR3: TGTGCCAGCAGCTTGTTCACAGATACGCAGTATTTT.

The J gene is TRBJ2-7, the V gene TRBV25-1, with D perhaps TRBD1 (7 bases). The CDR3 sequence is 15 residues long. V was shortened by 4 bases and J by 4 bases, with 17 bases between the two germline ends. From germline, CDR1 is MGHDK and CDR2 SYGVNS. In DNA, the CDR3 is TGTGCCAGCAGTGTGGAGGGACAGCTAGTTTACGAGCAGTACTTC. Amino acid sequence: CASSVEGQLVYEQYF.

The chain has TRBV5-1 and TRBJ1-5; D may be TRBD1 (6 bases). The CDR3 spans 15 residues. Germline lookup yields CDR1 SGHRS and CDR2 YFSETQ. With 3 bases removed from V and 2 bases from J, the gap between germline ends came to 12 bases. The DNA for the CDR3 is TGCGCCAGCAGCTCAGGGGAGACGGGCAATCAGCCCCAGCATTTT. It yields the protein CASSSGETGNQPQHF.

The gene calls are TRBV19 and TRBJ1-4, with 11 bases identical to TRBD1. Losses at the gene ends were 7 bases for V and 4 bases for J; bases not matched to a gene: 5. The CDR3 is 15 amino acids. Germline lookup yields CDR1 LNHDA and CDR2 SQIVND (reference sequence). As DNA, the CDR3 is TGTGCCAGTACTAGGACAGGGGGCGGTAATGAAAAACTGTTTTTT. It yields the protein CASTRTGGGNEKLFF.

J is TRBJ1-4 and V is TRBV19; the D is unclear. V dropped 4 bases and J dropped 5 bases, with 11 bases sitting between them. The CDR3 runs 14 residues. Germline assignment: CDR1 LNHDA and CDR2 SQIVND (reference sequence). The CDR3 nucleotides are TGTGCCAGTAGTAAGCGGACGGAGAATGAAAAACTGTTTTTT. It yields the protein CASSKRTENEKLFF.

The CDR3 is CSVAQGGDTQYF. The CDR3 coding sequence is TGCAGCGTAGCACAGGGAGGAGATACGCAGTATTTT. The rearrangement joins TRBV29-1 to TRBJ2-3; D is tentatively TRBD1 or TRBD2 (6 bases each). The germline V gene encodes CDR1 SQVTM and CDR2 ANQGSEA. V lost 6 bases, J lost 5 bases, and 12 bases lay in between. The CDR3 runs to 12 residues.

CDR3 DNA: TGTGCCAGCAGCGTAGGGACTACTGCAGCTTACGAGCAGTACTTC. It encodes CASSVGTTAAYEQYF. The V gene is TRBV9, the J gene TRBJ2-7; maybe TRBD2 (6 bases). The CDR3 contains 15 residues. V was cut by 0 bases and J by 4 bases, with 14 bases left in between. Germline V gene lookup returns CDR1 SGDLS and CDR2 YYNGEE.

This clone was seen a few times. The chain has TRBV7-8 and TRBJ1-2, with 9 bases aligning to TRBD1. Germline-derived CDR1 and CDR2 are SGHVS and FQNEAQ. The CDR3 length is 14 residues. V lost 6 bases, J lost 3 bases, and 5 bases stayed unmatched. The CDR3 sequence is CASRRTGGHYGYTF. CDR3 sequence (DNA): TGTGCCAGCAGAAGAACAGGGGGCCACTATGGCTACACCTTC.

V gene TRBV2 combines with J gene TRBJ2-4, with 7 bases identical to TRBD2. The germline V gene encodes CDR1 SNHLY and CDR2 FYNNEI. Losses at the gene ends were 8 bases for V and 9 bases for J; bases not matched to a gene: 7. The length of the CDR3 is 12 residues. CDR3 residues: CASRREPGIQYF. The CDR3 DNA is TGTGCCAGCCGGCGGGAGCCCGGCATTCAGTACTTC.

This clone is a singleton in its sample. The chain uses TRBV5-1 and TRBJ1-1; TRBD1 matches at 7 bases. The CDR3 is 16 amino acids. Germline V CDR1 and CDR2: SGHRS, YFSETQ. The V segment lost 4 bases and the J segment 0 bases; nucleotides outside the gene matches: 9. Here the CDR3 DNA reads TGCGCCAGCAGCCCCTGGACAGGTCTCATGAACACTGAAGCTTTCTTT. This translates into CASSPWTGLMNTEAFF. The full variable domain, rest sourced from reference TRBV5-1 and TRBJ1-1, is KAGVTQTPRYLIKTRGQQVTLSCSPISGHRSVSWYQQTPGQGLQFLFEYFSETQRNKGNFPGRFSGRQFSNSRSEMNVSTLELGDSALYLCASSPWTGLMNTEAFFGQGTRLTVV.

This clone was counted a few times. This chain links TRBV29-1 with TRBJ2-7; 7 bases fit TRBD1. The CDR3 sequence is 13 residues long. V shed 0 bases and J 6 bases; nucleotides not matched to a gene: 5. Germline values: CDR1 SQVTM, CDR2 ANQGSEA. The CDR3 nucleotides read TGCAGCGTTGAAGATCGGACAGGATCCGAGCAGTACTTC. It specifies CSVEDRTGSEQYF.

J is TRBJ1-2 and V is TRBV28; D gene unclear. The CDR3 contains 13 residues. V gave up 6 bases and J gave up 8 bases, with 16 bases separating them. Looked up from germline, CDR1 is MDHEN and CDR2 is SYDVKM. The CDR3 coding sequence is TGTGCCAGCAGCACCGGGCTCTTCCTAGGCTACACCTTC. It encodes CASSTGLFLGYTF.

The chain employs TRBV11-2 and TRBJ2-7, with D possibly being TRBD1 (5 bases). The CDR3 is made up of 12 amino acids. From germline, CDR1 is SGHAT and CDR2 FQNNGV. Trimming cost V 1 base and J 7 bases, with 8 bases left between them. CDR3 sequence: CASSLGKGEQYF. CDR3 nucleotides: TGTGCCAGCAGCTTAGGAAAGGGGGAGCAGTACTTC.